A selection of T cell receptor beta chains follows, all from one sample in a study of blood T cell repertoires in COVID-19. This table comes from immunoSEQ multiplex PCR, and its TCRdb copy is limited to in-frame clones, with some not included. Of 300,000 or so clones listed, around 88% are singletons. The sample comprised peripheral blood. The receptors come from a woman aged 50 to 65 with acute or convalescent COVID-19. The conserved cysteine and the conserved F or W are not part of the CDR3 here.

V,CDR3
TRBV19,ASSMIGQGAGEQF
TRBV19,ASGIRGQPAYEQY
TRBV5-1,ASSLVAGNTEAF
TRBV5-1,ASSQGTGGDYGYT
TRBV12-5,ASGLDGVTEAF
TRBV2,ASSDPRVDEKLF
TRBV4-2,ASSQRDRDEKLF
TRBV7-2,ASSLQGEGEAF
TRBV27,ASSTRLAGGYEQY
TRBV11-2,ASSLVGGGYTGELF
TRBV5-1,ASSRTGLARNTGELF
TRBV28,ASSRGLGSDEQF
TRBV27,ASSLLGTNNEQF
TRBV28,ASSFYRESQY
TRBV6-5,ASSYSRQGRNEQF
TRBV7-7,ASSFRATPTGELF
TRBV28,ASSFPGSYNEQF
TRBV7-2,ASSLYQVEGIEQY
TRBV11-2,ASSFSGGYNEQF
TRBV15,ATSKVTGQGYQETQY
TRBV6-2/TRBV6-3,ASSYVQGEVKSTDTQY
TRBV7-9,ASSLVPGTGRPEAF
TRBV4-1,ASSQPTSGSSYNEQF
TRBV24-1,ATSDHRQGSGNEQF
TRBV5-1,ASSQGQGTVDLNSPLH
TRBV10-3,AISSNRMNTEAF
TRBV4-2,ASSQMGLAGDNEQF
TRBV10-2,ASRALGNADQETQY
TRBV18,ASSLTGTEEYGYT
TRBV7-8,ASSLDFRGGYT
TRBV19,ASTTGGIGTFSNQPQH
TRBV27,ASSLSRSVPYEQY
TRBV19,ASSIGGYEQY
TRBV6-1,ASSALAGGRSRTDTQY
TRBV7-9,ASSLPGIMNTEAF
TRBV10-3,AISVWQVRFNQPQH
TRBV6-5,ASSYSGTASGNTIY